This is a list of T cell receptor beta chains from one sample in a study of post-analysis software for immune sequencing data. In TCRdb, the PCR reads were re-called with MiXCR into one record per CDR3 protein. The repertoire holds hundreds of thousands of distinct CDR3 sequences, with about 44% as singletons. The sample comprised blood. Source of these receptors: a girl aged 10 to 17 with multiple sclerosis. The CDR3 runs from the conserved cysteine through the conserved F or W. Fields, in order: CDR3 DNA, CDR3 protein, V gene, J gene, D gene, clone size. D genes are given only for firm matches. Some rows have no size entry. The others give once, few or many, or a class for an expanded clone.

TGTGCCAGCAGTGAAGCGGGGGGGCCTCAAAATGAGCAGTTCTTC	CASSEAGGPQNEQFF	TRBV6-1	TRBJ2-1	.	.
TGTGCCAGCAGCTCAATCAGGGGCGGGAACTATGGCTACACCTTC	CASSSIRGGNYGYTF	TRBV11-2	TRBJ1-2	.	few
TGTGCCACCAGTGATGCGGGCCCGAACACTGAAGCTTTCTTT	CATSDAGPNTEAFF	TRBV24-1	TRBJ1-1	.	.
TGTGCCAGCAGCCAGGACGTGTACAATGAGCAGTTCTTC	CASSQDVYNEQFF	TRBV4-2	TRBJ2-1	.	.
TGCAGTGCTAGTAACTACGAGAGCTCCTACGAGCAGTACTTC	CSASNYESSYEQYF	TRBV20-1	TRBJ2-7	.	.
TGTGCCAGCAGCTTAGTTAGACTAGCGGACAATGAGCAGTTCTTC	CASSLVRLADNEQFF	TRBV7-9	TRBJ2-1	TRBD2	.
TGTGCCAGCAGTTCGACCACTAGCGGGAGAGGGTTTGATGAGCAGTTCTTC	CASSSTTSGRGFDEQFF	TRBV28	TRBJ2-1	TRBD2	.
TGCGCCAGCAGCCAAGACCCTAGGACGCCGTTCTTC	CASSQDPRTPFF	TRBV4-1	TRBJ2-1	.	.
TGTGCCAGCAGTCGGAACTCTCAGCCCCAGCATTTT	CASSRNSQPQHF	TRBV6-5	TRBJ1-5	.	.
TGCAGTGCTAGAGATGGGAACCCAGCTCAAAATGAGCAGTTCTTC	CSARDGNPAQNEQFF	TRBV20-1	TRBJ2-1	.	.
TGCGCCAGCAGCATGGGACTAGCGGGGCACTACAATGAGCAGTTCTTC	CASSMGLAGHYNEQFF	TRBV5-1	TRBJ2-1	TRBD2	few
TGCAGTGTCCTTGCGAGGGGTAATGAAAAACTGTTTTTT	CSVLARGNEKLFF	TRBV20-1	TRBJ1-4	.	.
TGTGCCTGGTCCCCGGGGCTCGAGCAGTACTTC	CAWSPGLEQYF	TRBV30	TRBJ2-7	.	few
TGCCTCCTGGAGACTAACTATGGCTACACCTTC	CLLETNYGYTF	TRBV20-1	TRBJ1-2	.	.
TGCAGTGCTACCATGGCGCACCTAAGGGCGGTTAATCAGCCCCAGCATTTT	CSATMAHLRAVNQPQHF	TRBV20-1	TRBJ1-5	.	.
TGTGCCAGCAGCGACCTGGGACCTAATGGCTACACCTTC	CASSDLGPNGYTF	TRBV4-2	TRBJ1-2	.	.
TGCAGCGTTCGTGAACAGAGCCAAGAAGCTTTCTTT	CSVREQSQEAFF	TRBV29-1	TRBJ1-1	.	.
TGTGCCAGCAGCGTTCAGGGCTCGAACACTGAAGCTTTCTTT	CASSVQGSNTEAFF	TRBV9	TRBJ1-1	.	.
TGTGCCATCAGCCCCTCGACCGGGACCGCCTCCCCAGAGACCCAGTACTTC	CAISPSTGTASPETQYF	TRBV10-3	TRBJ2-5	.	.
TGCGCCAGCAGCCAAGAGGTTCAGGGGGGAAATTCACCCCTCCACTTT	CASSQEVQGGNSPLHF	TRBV4-1	TRBJ1-6	TRBD1	few